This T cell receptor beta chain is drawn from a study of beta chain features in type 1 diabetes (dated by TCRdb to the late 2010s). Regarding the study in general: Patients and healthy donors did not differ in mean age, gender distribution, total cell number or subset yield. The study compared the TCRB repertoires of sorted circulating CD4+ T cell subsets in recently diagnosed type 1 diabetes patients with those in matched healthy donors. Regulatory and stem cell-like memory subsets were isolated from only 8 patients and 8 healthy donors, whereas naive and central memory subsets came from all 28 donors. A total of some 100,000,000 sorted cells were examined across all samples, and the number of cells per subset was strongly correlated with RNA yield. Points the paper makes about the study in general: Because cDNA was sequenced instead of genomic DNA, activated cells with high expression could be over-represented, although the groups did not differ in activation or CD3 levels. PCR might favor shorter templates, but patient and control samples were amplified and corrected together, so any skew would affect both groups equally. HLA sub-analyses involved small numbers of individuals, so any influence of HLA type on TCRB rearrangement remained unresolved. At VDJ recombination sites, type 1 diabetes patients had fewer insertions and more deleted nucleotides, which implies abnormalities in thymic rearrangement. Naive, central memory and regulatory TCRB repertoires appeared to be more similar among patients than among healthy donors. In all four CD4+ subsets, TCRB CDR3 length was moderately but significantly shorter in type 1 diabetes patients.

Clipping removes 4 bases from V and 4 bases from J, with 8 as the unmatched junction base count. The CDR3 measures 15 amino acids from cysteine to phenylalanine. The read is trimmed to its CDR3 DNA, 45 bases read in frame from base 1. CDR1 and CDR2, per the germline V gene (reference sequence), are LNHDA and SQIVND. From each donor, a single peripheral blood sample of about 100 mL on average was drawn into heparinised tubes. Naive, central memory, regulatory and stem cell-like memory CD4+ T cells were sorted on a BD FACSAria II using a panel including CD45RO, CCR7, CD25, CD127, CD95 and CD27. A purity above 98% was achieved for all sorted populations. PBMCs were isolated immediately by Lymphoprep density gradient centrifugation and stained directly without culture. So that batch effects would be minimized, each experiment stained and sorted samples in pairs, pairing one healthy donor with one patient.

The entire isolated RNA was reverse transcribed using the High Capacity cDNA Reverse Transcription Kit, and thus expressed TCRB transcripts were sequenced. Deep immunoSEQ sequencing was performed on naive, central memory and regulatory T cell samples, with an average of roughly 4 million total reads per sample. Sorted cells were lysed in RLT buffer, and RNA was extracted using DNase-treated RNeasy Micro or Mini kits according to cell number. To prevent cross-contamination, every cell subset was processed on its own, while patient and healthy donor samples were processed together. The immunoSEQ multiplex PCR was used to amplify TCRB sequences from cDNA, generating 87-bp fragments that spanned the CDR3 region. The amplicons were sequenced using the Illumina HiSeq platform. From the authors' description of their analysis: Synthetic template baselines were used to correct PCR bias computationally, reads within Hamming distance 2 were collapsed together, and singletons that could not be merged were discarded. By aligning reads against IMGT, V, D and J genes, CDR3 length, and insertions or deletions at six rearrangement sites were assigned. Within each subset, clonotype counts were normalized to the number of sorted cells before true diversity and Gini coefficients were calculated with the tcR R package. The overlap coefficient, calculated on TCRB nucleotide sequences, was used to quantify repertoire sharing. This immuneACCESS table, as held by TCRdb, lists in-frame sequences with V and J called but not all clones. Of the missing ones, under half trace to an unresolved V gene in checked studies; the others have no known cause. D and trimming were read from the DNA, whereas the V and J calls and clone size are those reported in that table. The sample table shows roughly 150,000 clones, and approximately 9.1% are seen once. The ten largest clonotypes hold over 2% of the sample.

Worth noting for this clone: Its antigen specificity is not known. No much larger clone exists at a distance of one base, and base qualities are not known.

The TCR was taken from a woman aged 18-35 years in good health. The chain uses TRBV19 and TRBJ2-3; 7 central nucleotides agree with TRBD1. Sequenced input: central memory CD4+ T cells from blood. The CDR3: CASSNPWTGPDTQYF. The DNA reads TGTGCCAGTAGTAACCCTTGGACAGGCCCAGATACGCAGTATTTT.